This TCR beta chain was identified in a study of cytomegalovirus exposure and HLA in healthy donors. Study background: Researchers previously reported finding more than 100 million unique TCR beta sequences from 150 million to 200 million T cells. Study findings and constraints: The authors later found TCR association rates varying by HLA locus, with DRB1 most and HLA-C fewest. Among donors in an Asian-associated ancestry cluster, a later analysis reportedly found fewer N-insertions than the approximately 670-donor mean.

On this clone: Its target is not known.

Donors in the study were healthy people who gave bone marrow. Trimming removed 7 bases at V and 0 bases at J, with 15 bases between. The germline V gene encodes CDR1 SQVTM and CDR2 ANQGSEA. The CDR3 spans 14 residues. The study ran its PCR with 60 Vbeta and 13 Jbeta primers. The table came from immunoSEQ multiplex PCR; TCRdb's copy has only in-frame clones and leaves some out. The repertoire includes 130,000 to 150,000 clones, around two thirds of them detected once, and more than 3.5% sits in the top ten. V gene TRBV29-1 combines with J gene TRBJ1-2; weak D call: TRBD1 (5 bases). The sequence was collected from a man aged 18 to 30 in good health and CMV-seropositive. Sequencing was carried out using PBMCs. For the CDR3, the DNA is TGCAGCGCCTCCGGGGGTAGTTCTAACTATGGCTACACCTTC. This sequence encodes CSASGGSSNYGYTF.